This T cell receptor beta chain was identified during a study of T cell responses to AZD1222 COVID-19 vaccine. The CDR3 covers 18 residues. The table came from immunoSEQ multiplex PCR; TCRdb's copy has only in-frame clones and leaves some out. The sample includes more than 95,000 clones, roughly 87% of them seen just once. The chain links TRBV21-1 to TRBJ1-6; the table calls TRBD1, which could not be checked here. TRBV21-1 is classified as a pseudogene. The receptor's source is an adult in good health. The source was peripheral blood, collected on day 0 of MenACWY control vaccination. This CDR3 is CASSKDRLLSSYNSPLHF. The CDR3 DNA sequence: TGTGCCAGCAGCAAAGACAGGCTGCTCAGCTCCTATAATTCACCCCTCCACTTT.